This T cell receptor (beta chain) came from a study of Graves' ophthalmopathy and Graves' hyperthyroidism. No donor had other autoimmune disease, uncontrolled infection, pregnancy or lactation. Each diagnosis was determined on the basis of clinical symptoms, serum thyroxine, TRAb, thyroid ultrasound and orbital computed tomography. The authors used Ficoll-Paque density gradient centrifugation to separate PBMCs. The input was around 10 ml of fresh peripheral blood. The study amplified TCR beta CDR3 regions using RNA transcripts. Second-round multiplex PCR came after first-round RT-PCR with HTBI primers. TCRdb reprocessed the multiplex PCR reads via MiXCR and lists one record per CDR3 protein. The repertoire holds hundreds of thousands of distinct CDR3 sequences, with roughly two fifths as singletons. V trimming: 5 bases; J trimming: 16 bases; junction bases outside the gene matches: 3. The CDR3 spans 10 residues. Germline V gene data show CDR1 as SGHVS and CDR2 as FNYEAQ.

This clonotype originated in an adult man with Graves' ophthalmopathy. Sample: peripheral blood. The V call is TRBV7-6, the J call TRBJ2-2, with 8 positions matching TRBD1. Written as DNA, the CDR3 is TGTGCCAGCAGCGCAGGGGGCGCGTTTTTT. This gives the protein CASSAGGAFF.